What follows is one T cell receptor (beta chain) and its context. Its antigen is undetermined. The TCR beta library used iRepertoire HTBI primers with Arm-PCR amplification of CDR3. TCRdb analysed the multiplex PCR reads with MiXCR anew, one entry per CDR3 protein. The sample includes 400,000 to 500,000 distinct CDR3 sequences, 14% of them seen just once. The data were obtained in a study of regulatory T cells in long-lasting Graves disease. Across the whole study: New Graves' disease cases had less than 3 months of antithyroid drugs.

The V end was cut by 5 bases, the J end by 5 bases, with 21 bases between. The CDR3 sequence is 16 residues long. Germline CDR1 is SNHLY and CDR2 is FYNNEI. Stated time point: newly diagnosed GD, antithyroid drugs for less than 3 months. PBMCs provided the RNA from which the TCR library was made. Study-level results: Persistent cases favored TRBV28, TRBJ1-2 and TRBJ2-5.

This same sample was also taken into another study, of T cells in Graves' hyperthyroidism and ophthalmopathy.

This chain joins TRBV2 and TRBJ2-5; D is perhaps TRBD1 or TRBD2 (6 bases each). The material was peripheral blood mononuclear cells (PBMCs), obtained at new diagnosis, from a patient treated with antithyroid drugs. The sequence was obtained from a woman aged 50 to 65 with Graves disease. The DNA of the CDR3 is TGTGCCAGCAGTTCATTGGGGGGCCTTTCCGGGGAGACCCAGTACTTC. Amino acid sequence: CASSSLGGLSGETQYF. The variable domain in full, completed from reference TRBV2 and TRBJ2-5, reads EPEVTQTPSHQVTQMGQEVILRCVPISNHLYFYWYRQILGQKVEFLVSFYNNEISEKSEIFDDQFSVERPDGSNFTLKIRSTKLEDSAMYFCASSSLGGLSGETQYFGPGTRLLVL.